Below are 4 T cell receptor beta chains sequenced from a single sample in a study of cytotoxic CD8 clonotypes in ibrutinib-treated CLL. TCRdb keeps only in-frame clones here, not all; method: immunoSEQ multiplex PCR. The sample records roughly 16,000 clones, roughly 60% being singletons. The specimen was PBMCs, collected after 12 months of ibrutinib treatment. The source of these receptors is a human donor with chronic lymphocytic leukemia.

This clone was detected a few times. V gene TRBV6-5 combines with J gene TRBJ1-2, with TRBD1 matching over 9 bases. Germline lookup yields CDR1 MNHEY and CDR2 SVGAGI. Germline trimming cut 2 bases from V and 4 bases from J; bases unmatched to any gene: 5. The CDR3 loop spans 15 amino acids. The CDR3 sequence: CASSYGGQGGYGYTF. CDR3 in DNA: TGTGCCAGCAGTTACGGGGGACAGGGAGGCTATGGCTACACCTTC.

Sample share makes this clone medium-sized. V and J are TRBV6-1 and TRBJ2-1; TRBD2 agrees at 8 bases. After removal of 6 bases from V and 7 bases from J, the junction contained 8 bases not matched to a gene. The CDR3 length is 14 residues. CDR1 MNHNS and CDR2 SASEGT come from the germline V gene. CDR3 loop: CASSSISSGNEQFF. For the CDR3, the DNA is TGTGCCAGCAGCTCCATTTCTAGCGGGAATGAGCAGTTCTTC.

The genes are TRBV10-3 and TRBJ1-2, with 11 bases identical to TRBD1. Germline V gene sequence: CDR1 ENHRY, CDR2 SYGVKD. CDR3 size: 13 residues. Trimming at V came to 9 bases and at J to 8 bases, leaving 8 bases not matched to a gene. The CDR3 sequence is CAITGTGGAGYTF. The CDR3 DNA reads as TGTGCCATTACCGGGACAGGGGGAGCGGGCTACACCTTC.

This clone was picked up one time. The chain carries TRBV7-9 and TRBJ2-6; a weak D match, TRBD1 (6 bases). V lost 1 base to trimming and J lost 0 bases, with 16 bases between them. The CDR3 consists of 19 residues. The germline CDR1 and CDR2 sequences are SEHNR and FQNEAQ (reference sequence). The DNA for the CDR3 is TGTGCCAGCAGCTTAGGGGGTCGCAGGGGATCCTCTGGGGCCAACGTCCTGACTTTC. This gives the protein CASSLGGRRGSSGANVLTF.